This T cell receptor (beta chain) was documented in a study of T cells in Graves' hyperthyroidism and ophthalmopathy. The CDR3 extends over 14 amino acids. V was clipped by 3 bases and J by 0 bases, with 9 bases between them. Germline assignment: CDR1 SQVTM and CDR2 ANQGSEA. Based on clinical symptoms, serum thyroxine and TRAb, thyroid ultrasound and orbital computed tomography, diagnoses were reached. This clonotype was seen only a few times. RNA transcripts were the template for amplifying TCR beta CDR3 regions. In the first-round RT-PCR of the TCR CDR3, the HTBI primer set was used. Each CDR3 protein gets one entry after TCRdb re-called the multiplex PCR reads with MiXCR. The sample records about 590,000 distinct CDR3 sequences, around 14% being singletons.

The V call is TRBV29-1, the J call TRBJ2-1; the D is unclear. Sequencing was carried out using blood. This sequence originates from a woman aged 25 to 45 with Graves' hyperthyroidism. The DNA for the CDR3 is TGCAGCGTTGACAGAGAAAGCTCCTACAATGAGCAGTTCTTC. It is translated as CSVDRESSYNEQFF.